This T cell receptor beta chain was obtained from a study of T cells in Graves' hyperthyroidism and ophthalmopathy. This clonotype was seen repeatedly, ten times or more. Authors of the study amplified TCR beta CDR3 regions from RNA transcripts. When the TCR CDR3 underwent first-round RT-PCR, the HTBI primer set was used. TCRdb reprocessed the multiplex PCR reads via MiXCR and lists one record per CDR3 protein. The sample holds about 350,000 distinct CDR3 sequences, roughly 13% seen once. The CDR3 is 15 residues long. The ends were cut back, 6 bases at V and 2 bases at J, with 14 bases in the middle. The study left out patients who had uncontrolled infection, other autoimmune disease, pregnancy or lactation.

V usage is TRBV12-3 or TRBV12-4 and J usage is TRBJ1-5; D is unresolved. Material: blood. This TCR was recovered from a woman in her 30s with Graves' hyperthyroidism. The CDR3 loop is CASSVRVGRNQPQHF. In nucleotides, the CDR3 is TGTGCCAGCAGCGTAAGGGTTGGTCGCAATCAGCCCCAGCATTTT.